This T cell receptor (beta chain) derives from a study of blood T cells in healthy people across ages. The CDR3 loop spans 14 amino acids. Germline CDR1 KGHSH, CDR2 LQKENI. Per individual sample, total RNA of at least 6 micrograms was extracted. Using a J-beta primer mix together with a sample-barcoded 5' primer, a second PCR was run for roughly 6 to 12 cycles. Each cDNA molecule was tagged by a template-switch adaptor that had 12 random nucleotides. Using its own MiXCR run on the 5' RACE reads, TCRdb lists one record per CDR3 protein. The sample has roughly 1.6 million distinct CDR3 sequences; 34% are singletons.

The chain joins TRBV18 to TRBJ2-7; D remains unclear. Matching the DNA end better, TRBJ2-5 makes the J call doubtful. This TCR was recovered from a woman in her twenties or thirties in good health. Sequenced sample: blood. The CDR3 sequence is CASSPPVDPETQYF. The CDR3 nucleotides read TGTGCCAGCTCACCACCGGTGGACCCGGAGACCCAGTACTTC.